This T cell receptor (beta chain) was sequenced for a study of T-cell reconstitution after alpha-beta-depleted transplantation in children. Points from the study as a whole: At the one-year point after transplant, T-cell counts and TCRbeta diversity were found to come mostly from T cells that had been newly produced. The high TCRbeta diversity at day 60 in some patients came from surviving recipient T cells and thymic progenitors. Reported findings indicate that, about two months after transplant, alpha-beta T cells came from several hundred expanded clones, which were derived from non-depleted graft cells.

This clonotype was recorded a few times. Its antigen is undetermined. The authors prepared the TCRbeta library with unique molecular identifiers. TCRdb re-called the PCR reads with MiXCR, one entry per CDR3 protein. The table records around 580,000 distinct CDR3 sequences, roughly 24% of them present only once. Germline CDR1 is SEHNR and CDR2 is FQNEAQ (reference sequence). This CDR3 spans 15 amino acids. V gave up 5 bases and J gave up 2 bases, with 14 bases separating them. This clonotype was obtained from a boy under three years old who had a stem cell transplant for acute myeloid leukemia, so the T cells may come from the graft donor. This specimen consisted of PBMCs, mostly from graft donor cells, obtained 360 days after TCRalphabeta/CD19-depleted stem cell transplant. The chain recombines TRBV7-9 with TRBJ2-3, with unresolved D. The CDR3 spells CASSTATTHTDTQYF. As DNA, the CDR3 is TGTGCCAGCAGCACCGCCACTACTCACACAGATACGCAGTATTTT.